This T cell receptor beta chain was identified during a study of PD-1 blockade in classical Hodgkin lymphoma. Sequencing used immunoSEQ multiplex PCR; TCRdb keeps in-frame clones, though not all of them. The sample lists 15,000 or so clones; approximately 64% were seen once. With regard to this clone: The antigen is unknown.

CDR3 length equals 15 residues. The J segment lost 3 bases and the V segment lost 4 bases, leaving 9 bases of the junction unmatched. Per the germline V gene, CDR1 is SGHNT and CDR2 is YYREEE (reference sequence). Findings and caveats of the study: CD8+ TCR diversity did not rise significantly by C4D1, unlike CD4+. Repertoire difference causes, possibly disease activity or prior therapy, remain undefined.

All trial patients relapsed after autologous stem cell transplantation. Here the sequenced sample was peripheral blood mononuclear cells (PBMCs), taken before the second cycle of nivolumab. The receptor was derived from a human donor with classical Hodgkin lymphoma. The rearrangement links TRBV5-4 to TRBJ2-7, with 8 bases lining up with TRBD1. The CDR3 DNA follows: TGTGCCAGCAGCACGGAAGGGACAGGATACTACGAGCAGTACTTC. It encodes CASSTEGTGYYEQYF.